Following are 28 T cell receptor beta chains from one sample sequenced in a study of beta chain features in type 1 diabetes. The investigators reverse transcribed all of the isolated RNA, so they sequenced expressed TCRB transcripts. Clones were sequenced by immunoSEQ multiplex PCR, and TCRdb holds only the in-frame ones, with some missing. In the table there are around 430,000 clones, about 30% of which are singletons. The sequenced sample was naive CD4+ T cells from blood. The receptors shown here come from a man younger than 35 in good health.

This chain uses TRBV25-1 with TRBJ2-3, with a weak D call TRBD2 (5 bases). V lost 1 base to trimming and J lost 4 bases, with 15 bases between them. CDR1 and CDR2 from the germline V gene are MGHDK and SYGVNS. This CDR3 spans 16 amino acids. DNA for the CDR3: TGTGCCAGCAGTGAATCGCCCGGCAGAGGGCCAGATACGCAGTATTTT. Translation: CASSESPGRGPDTQYF.

With regard to this clone: A junction boundary mismatches the germline segment, possibly from a read error. The chain has TRBV5-1 and TRBJ2-2, with D unclear. CDR1 and CDR2 from the germline V gene are SGHRS and YFSETQ. CDR3 length equals 15 residues. CDR3: CASSLLPGPTEELFF. In nucleotides, the CDR3 is TGCGCCAGCAGCTTACTACCGGGTCCAACCGAGGAGCTGTTTTTT.

This clone appeared a few times. This chain connects TRBV29-1 to TRBJ2-7; maybe TRBD1 (7 bases). V was pared by 6 bases and J by 6 bases, with 18 bases between. The V gene's germline CDR1 is SQVTM and CDR2 ANQGSEA. This CDR3 is 13 amino acids long. Here the CDR3 reads CSVRVTGRSEQYF. As DNA, the CDR3 is TGCAGCGTGAGAGTGACAGGGAGGAGCGAGCAGTACTTC.

The chain links TRBV4-3 to TRBJ2-1; TRBD1 agrees at 8 bases. CDR3 length equals 14 residues. Germline CDR1 LGHNA, CDR2 YSLEER. V lost 3 bases and J lost 9; bases outside the gene matches: 7. CDR3 DNA sequence: TGCGCCAGCAGCCAGGATGACAGGGGTCCTGAGCAGTTCTTC. Translating it yields CASSQDDRGPEQFF.

This clone was detected a few times. The chain is built from TRBV11-2 and TRBJ2-5, with TRBD1 as a possible D gene (5 bases). V lost 2 bases, J lost 5 bases, and 15 bases lay in between. In germline, CDR1 is SGHAT, CDR2 FQNNGV. The CDR3 is made up of 15 amino acids. The CDR3: CASSLMQGLMETQYF. The CDR3 DNA follows: TGTGCCAGCAGCTTAATGCAGGGCCTCATGGAGACCCAGTACTTC.

This clone was observed a few times. The chain uses TRBV30 and TRBJ2-5; D uncertain. The germline V gene has CDR1 GTSNPN and CDR2 SVGIG (reference sequence). The V and J ends lost 0 bases and 4 bases respectively, with 9 bases between them. There are 13 residues in the CDR3. As DNA, the CDR3 is TGTGCCTGGAGTGTCCGGCTGACAGAGACCCAGTACTTC. Protein: CAWSVRLTETQYF. The variable domain in full, completed from reference TRBV30 and TRBJ2-5, reads SQTIHQWPATLVQPVGSPLSLECTVEGTSNPNLYWYRQAAGRGLQLLFYSVGIGQISSEVPQNLSASRPQDRQFILSSKKLLLSDSGFYLCAWSVRLTETQYFGPGTRLLVL.

The chain employs TRBV29-1 and TRBJ1-2; D unresolved. The germline V gene encodes CDR1 SQVTM and CDR2 ANQGSEA. The CDR3 is made up of 12 amino acids. V was shortened by 5 bases and J by 4 bases, with 11 bases between the two germline ends. The CDR3 nucleotides read TGCAGCGTTACCCCCGCAACCTATGGCTACACCTTC. Residues: CSVTPATYGYTF.

This chain uses TRBV7-9 with TRBJ1-1; TRBD1 is a possible D gene (6 bases). The CDR3 contains 15 residues. Looked up from germline, CDR1 is SEHNR and CDR2 is FQNEAQ (reference sequence). Trimming removed 7 bases at V and 1 base at J, with 16 bases between. Written as DNA, the CDR3 is TGTGCCAGCACCCCCTCTGGGACACCGAACACTGAAGCTTTCTTT. Protein sequence: CASTPSGTPNTEAFF.

This clone was counted a few times. In DNA form, the CDR3 reads TGTGCCAGCAGCTTAGGGACTAGCGGCGGGACCCAGTACTTC. Translated, it gives CASSLGTSGGTQYF. This sequence joins TRBV7-2 and TRBJ2-5; 10 bases fit TRBD2. Germline assignment: CDR1 SGHTA and CDR2 FQGNSA. V was clipped by 1 base and J by 7 bases; unmatched bases: 3. This CDR3 region has 14 residues.

The chain's CDR3 is CASSSQASNEKLFF. CDR3 DNA: TGTGCCAGCAGCTCACAGGCCTCTAATGAAAAACTGTTTTTT. The chain is built from TRBV7-2 and TRBJ1-4; tentative D call: TRBD1 (5 bases). This CDR3 contains 14 residues. Trimming took 4 bases from V and 3 from J, leaving 9 bases between them. Germline lookup yields CDR1 SGHTA and CDR2 FQGNSA.

This clone was observed a few times. V usage is TRBV27 and J usage is TRBJ1-2; D might be TRBD1 (5 bases). Germline loops: CDR1 MNHEY, CDR2 SMNVEV (reference sequence). The CDR3 extends over 15 amino acids. Trimming shortened V by 4 bases and J by 1 base, and 13 bases separated the two germline ends. CDR3 region: CASSSAGRLNYGYTF. The DNA for the CDR3 is TGTGCCAGCAGTTCCGCGGGACGGCTTAACTATGGCTACACCTTC.

The chain is built from TRBV5-6 and TRBJ2-3; 8 nucleotides align to TRBD2. Germline assignment: CDR1 SGHDT and CDR2 YYEEEE. The CDR3 is 16 residues long. V lost 0 bases and J lost 2; bases outside the gene matches: 5. CDR3 in DNA: TGTGCCAGCAGCTTGGTCCCAGCGGGAGTCACAGATACGCAGTATTTT. Residues: CASSLVPAGVTDTQYF.

Points on this clone: This specimen includes other DNA sequences encoding the same CDR3. The chain combines TRBV30 with TRBJ1-1; TRBD1 might be the D (6 bases). This CDR3 contains 11 residues. Trimming took off 0 bases at V and 8 bases at J, with 7 bases between the two ends. Germline assignment: CDR1 GTSNPN and CDR2 SVGIG (reference sequence). The CDR3 spells CAWSVGGEAFF. The DNA for the CDR3 is TGTGCCTGGAGTGTAGGGGGAGAAGCTTTCTTT.

The chain carries TRBV9 and TRBJ2-7; D is possibly TRBD1 or TRBD2 (5 bases each). V was shortened by 4 bases and J by 2 bases, with 13 bases between the two germline ends. The CDR3 loop spans 14 amino acids. Per the germline V gene, CDR1 is SGDLS and CDR2 is YYNGEE. CDR3 coding DNA: TGTGCCAGCAGCCCGGGACCCGTCCCCTACGAGCAGTACTTC. This sequence encodes CASSPGPVPYEQYF.

As for this clone: One junction end does not reproduce the germline sequence, and a read error may be involved. This chain uses TRBV25-1 with TRBJ2-4, with no clear D. Germline CDR1 is MGHDK and CDR2 is SYGVNS. The CDR3 sequence is 13 residues long. CDR3 residues: CASSEYGKSIQYF. The CDR3 coding sequence is TGTGCCAGCAGTGAGTACGGCAAAAGCATTCAGTACTTC.

This clone was seen only a few times. This sequence joins TRBV29-1 and TRBJ1-4, with D maybe TRBD1 (5 bases). Trimming shortened V by 4 bases and J by 2 bases, and 14 bases separated the two germline ends. Germline CDR1 reads SQVTM; CDR2 reads ANQGSEA. CDR3 length equals 15 residues. The CDR3 DNA follows: TGCAGCGTTGGCGATACAGGAGGGACTAATGAAAAACTGTTTTTT. It translates to CSVGDTGGTNEKLFF.

The chain employs TRBV29-1 and TRBJ1-1; D unresolved. Germline V gene lookup returns CDR1 SQVTM and CDR2 ANQGSEA. This CDR3 has 13 amino acids. V shed 4 bases and J shed 2 bases, with 11 bases lying between them. CDR3 loop: CSVGNQVNTEAFF. CDR3 coding DNA: TGCAGCGTTGGTAACCAGGTTAACACTGAAGCTTTCTTT. The full variable domain, rest sourced from reference TRBV29-1 and TRBJ1-1, is SAVISQKPSRDICQRGTSLTIQCQVDSQVTMMFWYRQQPGQSLTLIATANQGSEATYESGFVIDKFPISRPNLTFSTLTVSNMSPEDSSIYLCSVGNQVNTEAFFGQGTRLTVV.

In this sample, this clone turned up a few times. The rearrangement uses TRBV30 and TRBJ2-7; 10 bases match TRBD2. This CDR3 spans 15 amino acids. CDR1 is GTSNPN and CDR2 is SVGIG in the germline V gene (reference sequence). V was clipped by 1 base and J by 3 bases; unmatched bases: 6. This CDR3 is CAWSGGLADLYEQYF. CDR3 nucleotides: TGTGCCTGGAGTGGTGGACTAGCGGACCTCTACGAGCAGTACTTC.

The chain recombines TRBV5-1 with TRBJ2-3; 8 bases align to TRBD2. Germline values: CDR1 SGHRS, CDR2 YFSETQ. V was pared by 3 bases and J by 2 bases, with 14 bases of the junction left unmatched. This CDR3 is built from 18 residues. The CDR3 spells CASSSRPLAGGVTDTQYF. The CDR3 DNA is TGCGCCAGCAGCTCCCGACCCCTCGCGGGAGGTGTCACAGATACGCAGTATTTT.

This clone came up a few times. The chain carries TRBV7-2 and TRBJ2-2, with TRBD2 as a possible D gene (6 bases). V was trimmed by 4 bases and J by 0 bases, leaving 15 bases between them. The CDR3 is 17 amino acids. Germline CDR1 is SGHTA and CDR2 is FQGNSA. CDR3 bases: TGTGCCAGCAGCTACGGGGTAGCGGCGGCGAACACCGGGGAGCTGTTTTTT. It is translated as CASSYGVAAANTGELFF. The full variable domain, rest sourced from reference TRBV7-2 and TRBJ2-2, is GAGVSQSPSNKVTEKGKDVELRCDPISGHTALYWYRQSLGQGLEFLIYFQGNSAPDKSGLPSDRFSAERTGGSVSTLTIQRTQQEDSAVYLCASSYGVAAANTGELFFGEGSRLTVL.

The chain carries TRBV4-2 and TRBJ2-7; D gene unclear. The length of the CDR3 is 12 residues. Germline V gene sequence: CDR1 LGHNA, CDR2 YNFKEQ. V was shortened by 1 base and J by 5 bases, with 6 bases between the two germline ends. CDR3 amino acids: CASSQVSDEQYF. The CDR3 coding sequence is TGTGCCAGCAGCCAAGTGTCCGACGAGCAGTACTTC.

The chain has TRBV19 and TRBJ2-5; possibly TRBD2 for D (5 bases). Germline CDR1 is LNHDA and CDR2 is SQIVND (reference sequence). The ends were cut back, 10 bases at V and 4 bases at J, with 16 bases in the middle. The CDR3 spans 13 residues. CDR3 DNA: TGTGCCACCCGAGAGCGTGGAGGAGAGACCCAGTACTTC. Translating gives CATRERGGETQYF.

This chain joins TRBV30 and TRBJ1-1; no reliable D call. Trimming stripped 2 bases from V and 3 bases from J, with 10 bases between. CDR3 length: 13 amino acids. The germline CDR1 and CDR2 sequences are GTSNPN and SVGIG (reference sequence). The CDR3 nucleotides read TGTGCCTGGAGTTTTTCGTGGGACACTGAAGCTTTCTTT. Protein product: CAWSFSWDTEAFF.

The chain has TRBV7-2 and TRBJ2-3; 11 positions match TRBD2. CDR3 length: 14 amino acids. The V and J ends lost 5 bases and 14 bases, in that order; junction bases with no gene match: 12. Germline CDR1 and CDR2: SGHTA and FQGNSA. CDR3 in DNA: TGTGCCAGCAGCAAAACTAGCGGGAGTCCGGGGTTGTATTTT. Its protein product is CASSKTSGSPGLYF.

J is TRBJ2-5 and V is TRBV4-1, with 7 bases identical to TRBD2. CDR3 length equals 18 residues. J lost 5 bases, V lost 1 base, and 16 bases had no gene match. In germline, CDR1 is MGHRA, CDR2 YSYEKL. CDR3 in amino acids: CASSQGPPGRGFGETQYF. The DNA of the CDR3 is TGCGCCAGCAGCCAAGGCCCTCCGGGGAGGGGATTTGGGGAGACCCAGTACTTC.

This clone was detected a few times. The rearrangement links TRBV7-2 to TRBJ1-5; 7 nucleotides agree with TRBD1. The CDR3 has 16 residues. V was clipped by 5 bases and J by 2 bases; unmatched bases: 9. The V gene's germline CDR1 is SGHTA and CDR2 FQGNSA. The CDR3 DNA is TGTGCCAGCAGCCCAGAGACAGGGCGAGGCAATCAGCCCCAGCATTTT. Translated, it gives CASSPETGRGNQPQHF.

The chain carries TRBV30 and TRBJ1-2, with a weak D call TRBD1 (5 bases). CDR1 and CDR2 (germline): GTSNPN, SVGIG (reference sequence). V was pared by 0 bases and J by 7 bases, with 12 bases between. The CDR3 is made up of 13 amino acids. The CDR3 nucleotides are TGTGCCTGGAGTGTGAAGGGGCGCGGTGGCTACACCTTC. Protein: CAWSVKGRGGYTF.

CDR3 nucleotides: TGTGCCAGCACCCTGAGGACTAGCGGGATAGGGTTACACAATGAGCAGTTCTTC. Translated: CASTLRTSGIGLHNEQFF. The chain uses TRBV7-2 and TRBJ2-1; 12 nucleotides align to TRBD2. Germline assignment: CDR1 SGHTA and CDR2 FQGNSA. V trimming: 7 bases; J trimming: 5 bases; junction bases outside the gene matches: 15. This CDR3 has 18 amino acids.